The 22 T cell receptor beta chains reported below all come from one sample, sequenced in a study of preoperative IRX-2 immunotherapy in early breast cancer. Repertoires were generated with immunoSEQ multiplex PCR, while TCRdb's copy carries only in-frame clones and drops some. The sample holds over 60,000 clones, around 94% seen once. Treatment: preoperative locoregional IRX-2 cytokine immunotherapy. The specimen was taken from a patient treated with IRX-2 immunotherapy. Receptors originate from a human donor with breast cancer.

The chain employs TRBV28 and TRBJ2-3; 7 nucleotides line up with TRBD2. Trimming took 8 bases from V and 2 from J; bases not matched to a gene: 16. Germline assignment: CDR1 MDHEN and CDR2 SYDVKM. The CDR3 spans 17 residues. CDR3 sequence reads: CASFSLWGLPSTDTQYF. The CDR3 bases are TGTGCCAGCTTTTCCCTCTGGGGACTACCTTCCACAGATACGCAGTATTTT.

This clone was observed a single time. The rearrangement links TRBV4-3 to TRBJ1-2; tentative D call: TRBD1 (5 bases). Deletions cut 0 bases from V and 4 bases from J, with 9 bases between. The V gene's germline CDR1 is LGHNA and CDR2 YSLEER. The CDR3 consists of 14 residues. CDR3 coding DNA: TGCGCCAGCAGCCAAGACTATGGGGCCTATGGCTACACCTTC. Its protein product is CASSQDYGAYGYTF.

V and J are TRBV7-8 and TRBJ1-6, with TRBD1 as a possible D gene (5 bases). V lost 1 base, J lost 10 bases, and 11 bases lay in between. Germline CDR1 and CDR2: SGHVS and FQNEAQ. This CDR3 contains 14 residues. CDR3 DNA sequence: TGTGCCAGCAGCTTAGATGGGGGTGACTCACCCCTCCACTTT. Translated, it gives CASSLDGGDSPLHF.

This chain joins TRBV7-2 and TRBJ2-3; no clear D. Trimming cost V 2 bases and J 0 bases, with 12 bases left between them. Germline V gives CDR1 SGHTA, CDR2 FQGNSA. CDR3 size: 16 residues. The CDR3: CASSLNGVGSTDTQYF. The CDR3 region has the DNA TGTGCCAGCAGCTTAAACGGAGTAGGTAGCACAGATACGCAGTATTTT.

V is TRBV28 and J is TRBJ1-5, with D possibly TRBD1 on 6 matching bases. Germline CDR1 reads MDHEN; CDR2 reads SYDVKM. This CDR3 is built from 14 residues. The V end lost 5 bases, the J end lost 5 bases, and 13 bases lay between the germline ends. The DNA of the CDR3 is TGTGCCAGCAGTCAAGACAGGTCCTATCAGCCCCAGCATTTT. Residues: CASSQDRSYQPQHF.

This sequence joins TRBV7-9 and TRBJ2-4; TRBD2 aligns across 7 bases. The CDR3 has 16 amino acids. CDR1 is SEHNR and CDR2 is FQNEAQ in the germline V gene (reference sequence). V was pared by 5 bases and J by 8 bases, with 15 bases of the junction left unmatched. The DNA for the CDR3 is TGTGCCAGCAGCCGACCAAGCGGGGCCGAGTGGGACATTCAGTACTTC. Its protein is CASSRPSGAEWDIQYF.

CDR3 bases: TGTGCCAGCAGCTTGGCCGAGGGGGGTGGCTACACCTTC. Amino acid sequence: CASSLAEGGGYTF. The chain recombines TRBV5-6 with TRBJ1-2; possibly TRBD1 for D (6 bases). V dropped 0 bases and J dropped 7 bases, with 10 bases sitting between them. The CDR3 is 13 amino acids. CDR1 and CDR2 (germline): SGHDT, YYEEEE.

The rearrangement uses TRBV7-9 and TRBJ1-5, with D tentatively TRBD1 (5 bases). The germline CDR1 and CDR2 sequences are SEHNR and FQNEAQ (reference sequence). V lost 2 bases and J 4 bases, leaving 6 bases between the germline ends. The CDR3 covers 13 residues. DNA of the CDR3: TGTGCCAGCAGCTTACAGGGAAATCAGCCCCAGCATTTT. Its translation: CASSLQGNQPQHF. Using reference TRBV7-9 and TRBJ1-5 for the parts outside the CDR3, the full variable domain is DTGVSQNPRHKITKRGQNVTFRCDPISEHNRLYWYRQTLGQGPEFLTYFQNEAQLEKSRLLSDRFSAERPKGSFSTLEIQRTEQGDSAMYLCASSLQGNQPQHFGDGTRLSIL.

The chain uses TRBV5-1 and TRBJ2-5, with D perhaps TRBD1 or TRBD2 (5 bases each). Between the trimmed V and J ends, which lost 4 bases and 5 bases, there was a span of 18 bases. Per germline, CDR1 SGHRS and CDR2 YFSETQ. The CDR3 runs to 15 residues. The CDR3 DNA is TGCGCCAGCAGCCCGTGGGGCCTAAGGGAGGAGACCCAGTACTTC. Translating gives CASSPWGLREETQYF.

The chain employs TRBV27 and TRBJ1-2, with D perhaps matching TRBD1 (5 bases). The germline V gene has CDR1 MNHEY and CDR2 SMNVEV (reference sequence). The ends were cut back, 4 bases at V and 4 bases at J, with 7 bases in the middle. The CDR3 runs 12 residues. CDR3 protein: CASSSGSYGYTF. The DNA of the CDR3 is TGTGCCAGCAGTTCAGGGTCCTATGGCTACACCTTC.

The V call is TRBV4-2, the J call TRBJ2-7; TRBD1 might be the D (6 bases). Germline V gives CDR1 LGHNA, CDR2 YNFKEQ. The CDR3 is 14 amino acids. V lost 1 base, J lost 3 bases, and 10 bases lay in between. CDR3 bases: TGTGCCAGCAGCCAAGCGGACAGAGACTACGAGCAGTACTTC. Amino acids: CASSQADRDYEQYF.

This clone was seen only once. The chain joins TRBV5-6 to TRBJ1-5, with 8 bases aligning to TRBD1. The CDR3 is 15 amino acids. J lost 0 bases, V lost 4 bases, and 3 bases had no gene match. Germline V CDR1 and CDR2: SGHDT, YYEEEE. The CDR3 DNA follows: TGTGCCAGCAGCAGGGGACAGGTTAGCAATCAGCCCCAGCATTTT. As protein: CASSRGQVSNQPQHF.

The chain carries TRBV5-1 and TRBJ2-2; D may correspond to TRBD1 or TRBD2 (5 bases each). The CDR3 is 16 residues long. Trimming stripped 4 bases from V and 1 base from J, with 14 bases between. Germline assignment: CDR1 SGHRS and CDR2 YFSETQ. The chain's CDR3 is CASSRIEGWNTGELFF. CDR3 bases: TGCGCCAGCAGCCGGATCGAGGGGTGGAACACCGGGGAGCTGTTTTTT.

The CDR3 coding sequence is TGCGCCAGCAGAACGGGAAGCGGGAGGGGGGAGCAGTTCTTC. The encoded protein is CASRTGSGRGEQFF. This chain connects TRBV5-1 to TRBJ2-1, with 10 bases that match TRBD2. The CDR3 loop spans 14 amino acids. Germline CDR1 SGHRS, CDR2 YFSETQ. After removal of 5 bases from V and 10 bases from J, the junction contained 9 bases not matched to a gene.

The chain carries TRBV6-1 and TRBJ2-7; TRBD1 might be the D (6 bases). Germline V gene lookup returns CDR1 MNHNS and CDR2 SASEGT. The V gene lost 11 bases and the J gene lost 3 bases, with 20 bases spanning the gap. This CDR3 has 14 amino acids. CDR3 DNA sequence: TGTGCCCGGGTGGACAGTCCAGACTTCTACGAGCAGTACTTC. Translating gives CARVDSPDFYEQYF.

V usage is TRBV7-2 and J usage is TRBJ2-7; D may be TRBD2 (5 bases). The V end lost 2 bases, the J end lost 3 bases, and 17 bases lay between the germline ends. The CDR3 consists of 16 residues. Germline V gene lookup returns CDR1 SGHTA and CDR2 FQGNSA. As DNA, the CDR3 is TGTGCCAGCAGCTTAACGGGCGGGCACTGGGGCTACGAGCAGTACTTC. This codes for CASSLTGGHWGYEQYF.

This chain joins TRBV5-1 and TRBJ1-2; D may be TRBD1 (5 bases). Germline V gives CDR1 SGHRS, CDR2 YFSETQ. CDR3 length: 17 residues. V lost 4 bases and J 0 bases, leaving 19 bases between the germline ends. CDR3 sequence reads: CASSIRDGTLANYGYTF. CDR3 bases: TGCGCCAGCAGCATCCGGGACGGAACCTTAGCTAACTATGGCTACACCTTC. Full variable domain (outside the CDR3, taken from reference TRBV5-1 and TRBJ1-2): KAGVTQTPRYLIKTRGQQVTLSCSPISGHRSVSWYQQTPGQGLQFLFEYFSETQRNKGNFPGRFSGRQFSNSRSEMNVSTLELGDSALYLCASSIRDGTLANYGYTFGSGTRLTVV.

The rearrangement joins TRBV29-1 to TRBJ1-2, with TRBD1 matching 7 bases. This CDR3 comprises 15 residues. V lost 1 base and J lost 4; bases outside the gene matches: 9. The V gene's germline CDR1 is SQVTM and CDR2 ANQGSEA. The CDR3 bases are TGCAGCGTTGAAGGGCATAGGGGGCAAGGCTATGGCTACACCTTC. As protein: CSVEGHRGQGYGYTF.

This chain uses TRBV7-2 with TRBJ1-2; TRBD1 agrees at 9 bases. Looked up from germline, CDR1 is SGHTA and CDR2 is FQGNSA. The CDR3 totals 16 residues. V dropped 5 bases and J dropped 5; count of bases not matched to a gene: 12. The CDR3 DNA sequence: TGTGCCAGCAGCGTCCGGACAGGGGAAGCCGAGTATGGCTACACCTTC. The encoded protein is CASSVRTGEAEYGYTF.

The chain combines TRBV2 with TRBJ2-1; a weak D match, TRBD2 (5 bases). V dropped 3 bases and J dropped 4 bases, with 10 bases sitting between them. The CDR3 runs 14 residues. Germline V lookup: CDR1 SNHLY, CDR2 FYNNEI. Here the CDR3 reads CASSDSEPYNEQFF. Written as DNA, the CDR3 is TGTGCCAGCAGTGATAGCGAACCTTACAATGAGCAGTTCTTC.

The chain is built from TRBV27 and TRBJ2-1; the D is unclear. CDR3 length: 11 amino acids. The V gene's germline CDR1 is MNHEY and CDR2 SMNVEV (reference sequence). Trimming pared 10 bases from V and 5 bases from J, leaving 9 bases between. In nucleotides, the CDR3 is TGTGCCAAACCGCTCAACAATGAGCAGTTCTTC. It codes for CAKPLNNEQFF.

The chain employs TRBV11-2 and TRBJ1-5, with D unclear. The V end was cut by 4 bases, the J end by 5 bases, with 9 bases between. The CDR3 sequence is 13 residues long. Germline assignment: CDR1 SGHAT and CDR2 FQNNGV. The chain's CDR3 is CASSYFSDQPQHF. The CDR3 nucleotides read TGTGCCAGCAGCTATTTTTCCGATCAGCCCCAGCATTTT.